This is a list of T cell receptor beta chains from one sample in a study of T cell responses to AZD1222 COVID-19 vaccine. The table came from immunoSEQ multiplex PCR; TCRdb's copy has only in-frame clones and leaves some out. The table shows 90,000 to 120,000 clones, with 80% to 95% occurring only once. The sequences come from peripheral blood, collected 28 days after the second AZD1222 dose. All receptors derive from an adult who received the AZD1222 COVID-19 vaccine. Both conserved end residues are part of each CDR3. Each record gives: V gene, D gene, clone size, J gene, CDR3 DNA, CDR3 protein. The D gene is left open where the match is weak. The size field is filled for only some rows; it gives once, few, many or a size class.

v_gene: TRBV6-5
d_gene: TRBD1
abundance: NA
j_gene: TRBJ2-2
CDR3nt: TGTGCCAGCAGCCTCGGACAGGCCGGGGAGCTGTTTTTT
CDR3aa: CASSLGQAGELFF

v_gene: TRBV5-6
d_gene: TRBD1
abundance: NA
j_gene: TRBJ1-5
CDR3nt: TGTGCCAGCAGCCAGGGACAGGGGGCAGGACAGCCCCAGCATTTT
CDR3aa: CASSQGQGAGQPQHF

v_gene: TRBV6-1
d_gene: NA
abundance: NA
j_gene: TRBJ1-2
CDR3nt: TGTGCCAGCAGTGAAGCCGGCTGGGACGGGTTTAACTATGGCTACACCTTC
CDR3aa: CASSEAGWDGFNYGYTF

v_gene: TRBV9
d_gene: NA
abundance: NA
j_gene: TRBJ1-1
CDR3nt: TGTGCCAGCAGCGTAGATCGGGGAGGGTACAATGAAGCTTTCTTT
CDR3aa: CASSVDRGGYNEAFF

v_gene: TRBV5-1
d_gene: TRBD1
abundance: NA
j_gene: TRBJ1-1
CDR3nt: TGCGCCAGCAGCTGGACAGGGGACACTGAAGCTTTCTTT
CDR3aa: CASSWTGDTEAFF

v_gene: TRBV28
d_gene: NA
abundance: NA
j_gene: TRBJ2-1
CDR3nt: TGTGCCAGCAGTTTATTAGGGACCTATCCCTACAATGAGCAGTTCTTC
CDR3aa: CASSLLGTYPYNEQFF

v_gene: TRBV27
d_gene: NA
abundance: NA
j_gene: TRBJ2-1
CDR3nt: TGTGCCAGCAGTTTAAAACCCGGGGGCAATGAGCAGTTCTTC
CDR3aa: CASSLKPGGNEQFF

v_gene: TRBV11-1
d_gene: NA
abundance: once
j_gene: TRBJ1-4
CDR3nt: TGTGCCAGCAGCTCGGGACTCAGCGGAGAAAAACTGTTTTTT
CDR3aa: CASSSGLSGEKLFF

v_gene: TRBV30
d_gene: TRBD2
abundance: NA
j_gene: TRBJ2-3
CDR3nt: TGTGCCTGGAGTGGCCCCGGGACTAGCGTGGCAGATACGCAGTATTTT
CDR3aa: CAWSGPGTSVADTQYF

v_gene: TRBV20-1
d_gene: NA
abundance: once
j_gene: TRBJ2-1
CDR3nt: TGCAGTGCTACGAGTGAGCAGTTCTTC
CDR3aa: CSATSEQFF

v_gene: TRBV19
d_gene: TRBD1
abundance: NA
j_gene: TRBJ1-2
CDR3nt: TGTGCCAGTTACGGGACAGGGGACGGCTACACCTTC
CDR3aa: CASYGTGDGYTF

v_gene: TRBV6-5
d_gene: TRBD1
abundance: NA
j_gene: TRBJ1-5
CDR3nt: TGTGCCAGCACCTGGGGACAGGCGACGAATCAGCCCCAGCATTTT
CDR3aa: CASTWGQATNQPQHF

v_gene: TRBV9
d_gene: TRBD2
abundance: NA
j_gene: TRBJ2-7
CDR3nt: TGTGCCAGCAGCCCCGGACTAGCGGACTCCTACGAGCAGTACTTC
CDR3aa: CASSPGLADSYEQYF

v_gene: TRBV11-1
d_gene: TRBD1
abundance: NA
j_gene: TRBJ2-7
CDR3nt: TGTGCCAGCAGGAGGGACAGGGGCTACGAGCAGTACTTC
CDR3aa: CASRRDRGYEQYF

v_gene: TRBV27
d_gene: TRBD1
abundance: NA
j_gene: TRBJ1-6
CDR3nt: TGTGCCAGCAGTGTCAGGGGGGATAACTATAATTCACCCCTCCACTTT
CDR3aa: CASSVRGDNYNSPLHF

v_gene: TRBV27
d_gene: NA
abundance: NA
j_gene: TRBJ1-5
CDR3nt: TGTGCCAGCAGTTTATACGCGGCCCGGACCGGTCAGCCCCAGCATTTT
CDR3aa: CASSLYAARTGQPQHF

v_gene: TRBV7-2
d_gene: NA
abundance: NA
j_gene: TRBJ1-1
CDR3nt: TGTGCCAGCAGCCCCGCAAGGGTGAACACTGAAGCTTTCTTT
CDR3aa: CASSPARVNTEAFF

v_gene: TRBV6-5
d_gene: TRBD1
abundance: NA
j_gene: TRBJ2-1
CDR3nt: TGTGCCAGCAGTACCGGACAGGGGGCTAAGAATGAGCAGTTCTTC
CDR3aa: CASSTGQGAKNEQFF

v_gene: TRBV20-1
d_gene: NA
abundance: NA
j_gene: TRBJ1-6
CDR3nt: TGCAGTGCTAGTCTGGGAGCCAATTCACCCCTCCACTTT
CDR3aa: CSASLGANSPLHF

v_gene: TRBV30
d_gene: TRBD2
abundance: NA
j_gene: TRBJ2-7
CDR3nt: TGTGCCTGGAGTGTAACGGGAGGGCCGGAGGAGCAGTACTTC
CDR3aa: CAWSVTGGPEEQYF

v_gene: TRBV28
d_gene: TRBD2
abundance: NA
j_gene: TRBJ2-7
CDR3nt: TGTGCCAGCAGGTCTAGCGGGGGGGCCTCCTACGAGCAGTACTTC
CDR3aa: CASRSSGGASYEQYF

v_gene: TRBV5-1
d_gene: NA
abundance: NA
j_gene: TRBJ2-2
CDR3nt: TGCGCCAGCAGCCAGGGACACGAGAACACCGGGGAGCTGTTTTTT
CDR3aa: CASSQGHENTGELFF

v_gene: TRBV28
d_gene: NA
abundance: NA
j_gene: TRBJ2-2
CDR3nt: TGTGCCACCCCTGACAGGAACACCGGGGAGCTGTTTTTT
CDR3aa: CATPDRNTGELFF

v_gene: TRBV3-1/TRBV3-2
d_gene: NA
abundance: NA
j_gene: TRBJ2-7
CDR3nt: TGTGCCAGCAGCACGCCGGACAGATACGAGCAGTACTTC
CDR3aa: CASSTPDRYEQYF

v_gene: TRBV5-1
d_gene: NA
abundance: NA
j_gene: TRBJ1-2
CDR3nt: TGCGCCAGCAGCCTACGGGACGACTATGGCTACACCTTC
CDR3aa: CASSLRDDYGYTF

v_gene: TRBV9
d_gene: NA
abundance: NA
j_gene: TRBJ2-1
CDR3nt: TGTGCCAGCAGCGCTGGGACGGATTTTTACAATGAGCAGTTCTTC
CDR3aa: CASSAGTDFYNEQFF

v_gene: TRBV2
d_gene: TRBD1
abundance: NA
j_gene: TRBJ1-2
CDR3nt: TGTGCCAGCAGTGAAACGGCAGGGGGCGACCTTAACTATGGCTACACCTTC
CDR3aa: CASSETAGGDLNYGYTF

v_gene: TRBV5-4
d_gene: NA
abundance: NA
j_gene: TRBJ1-1
CDR3nt: TGTGCCAGCAGCTCAGGGTTCACGGCTGAAGCTTTCTTT
CDR3aa: CASSSGFTAEAFF

v_gene: TRBV7-6
d_gene: NA
abundance: NA
j_gene: TRBJ1-4
CDR3nt: TGTGCCAGCAGCCTCGCGGGAACTAATGAAAAACTGTTTTTT
CDR3aa: CASSLAGTNEKLFF

v_gene: TRBV27
d_gene: NA
abundance: NA
j_gene: TRBJ2-3
CDR3nt: TGTGCCAGCAGTCAGGGGATTTCCACAGATACGCAGTATTTT
CDR3aa: CASSQGISTDTQYF

v_gene: TRBV3-1/TRBV3-2
d_gene: NA
abundance: NA
j_gene: TRBJ1-2
CDR3nt: TGTGCCAGCAGCCAAGTGAGTCAGAACTATGGCTACACCTTC
CDR3aa: CASSQVSQNYGYTF

v_gene: TRBV3-1/TRBV3-2
d_gene: NA
abundance: NA
j_gene: TRBJ2-7
CDR3nt: TGTGCCAGCAGCCAAGGGTCGGTAGGAGGGGTGGGGCAGTACTTC
CDR3aa: CASSQGSVGGVGQYF

v_gene: TRBV7-2
d_gene: NA
abundance: NA
j_gene: TRBJ2-7
CDR3nt: TGTGCCAGCAGCGCCCGGGACTTTCCCTACGAGCAGTACTTC
CDR3aa: CASSARDFPYEQYF

v_gene: TRBV30
d_gene: NA
abundance: NA
j_gene: TRBJ1-2
CDR3nt: TGTGCCTGGAGTTTGGGGCAGGCCACATATGGCTACACCTTC
CDR3aa: CAWSLGQATYGYTF

v_gene: TRBV19
d_gene: TRBD1
abundance: NA
j_gene: TRBJ1-5
CDR3nt: TGTGCCAGTAGTAAAGGGGGCTGGGATCAGCCCCAGCATTTT
CDR3aa: CASSKGGWDQPQHF

v_gene: TRBV3-1/TRBV3-2
d_gene: NA
abundance: NA
j_gene: TRBJ2-3
CDR3nt: TGTGCCAGCAGCCAAGTAATGAGTCGGACAGATACGCAGTATTTT
CDR3aa: CASSQVMSRTDTQYF

v_gene: TRBV5-1
d_gene: TRBD1
abundance: once
j_gene: TRBJ1-4
CDR3nt: TGCGCCAGCAGCCCCGGACAGGGGGTCGGTGAAAAACTGTTTTTT
CDR3aa: CASSPGQGVGEKLFF

v_gene: TRBV5-4
d_gene: NA
abundance: once
j_gene: TRBJ2-5
CDR3nt: TGTGCCAGCTCCGAGGGGTTCAAAGAGACCCAGTACTTC
CDR3aa: CASSEGFKETQYF

v_gene: TRBV11-3
d_gene: NA
abundance: NA
j_gene: TRBJ2-3
CDR3nt: TGTGCCAGCAGCCGAGGACCTGATACGCAGTATTTT
CDR3aa: CASSRGPDTQYF

v_gene: TRBV2
d_gene: NA
abundance: NA
j_gene: TRBJ1-5
CDR3nt: TGTGCCAGCACTGGGACATTTAGCAATCAGCCCCAGCATTTT
CDR3aa: CASTGTFSNQPQHF

v_gene: TRBV5-5
d_gene: TRBD1
abundance: NA
j_gene: TRBJ1-2
CDR3nt: TGTGCCAGCAGCTTGGAAGGGGGCAACCATGGCTACACCTTC
CDR3aa: CASSLEGGNHGYTF

v_gene: TRBV7-9
d_gene: TRBD1
abundance: once
j_gene: TRBJ2-3
CDR3nt: TGTGCCAGCAGCCATCGGACAGGTAGGGGAGATACGCAGTATTTT
CDR3aa: CASSHRTGRGDTQYF

v_gene: TRBV7-7
d_gene: TRBD1
abundance: NA
j_gene: TRBJ2-1
CDR3nt: TGTGCCAGCAGCCAGGGGACAGGGGGATTGAATGAGCAGTTCTTC
CDR3aa: CASSQGTGGLNEQFF

v_gene: TRBV19
d_gene: NA
abundance: NA
j_gene: TRBJ1-3
CDR3nt: TGTGCCAGTAGTGACCCAACCTCCTACTCTGGAAACACCATATATTTT
CDR3aa: CASSDPTSYSGNTIYF

v_gene: TRBV6-2/TRBV6-3
d_gene: TRBD2
abundance: NA
j_gene: TRBJ2-7
CDR3nt: TGTGCCAGCAGTTACTCGAATGCGGGGGGCTACGAGCAGTACTTC
CDR3aa: CASSYSNAGGYEQYF

v_gene: TRBV27
d_gene: NA
abundance: medium-sized
j_gene: TRBJ1-1
CDR3nt: TGTGCCAGCAGTTCTCCTCCCCCGGGACACATGAACACTGAAGCTTTCTTT
CDR3aa: CASSSPPPGHMNTEAFF

v_gene: TRBV3-1/TRBV3-2
d_gene: NA
abundance: NA
j_gene: TRBJ2-2
CDR3nt: TGTGCCAGCAGCCAAGATCTCGCGGGCACCGGGGAGCTGTTTTTT
CDR3aa: CASSQDLAGTGELFF

v_gene: TRBV9
d_gene: NA
abundance: NA
j_gene: TRBJ1-2
CDR3nt: TGTGCCAGCAGCGGATGGGGGACACCTAACTATGGCTACACCTTC
CDR3aa: CASSGWGTPNYGYTF

v_gene: TRBV6-5
d_gene: TRBD1
abundance: NA
j_gene: TRBJ1-5
CDR3nt: TGTGCCAGCACGTTTTCCTGGGCAGGGGGTCAGCCCCAGCATTTT
CDR3aa: CASTFSWAGGQPQHF

v_gene: TRBV28
d_gene: NA
abundance: NA
j_gene: TRBJ1-2
CDR3nt: TGTGCCAGCAGTCTGCGAGGGGCCTGGGGAAGGTATGGCTACACCTTC
CDR3aa: CASSLRGAWGRYGYTF

v_gene: TRBV19
d_gene: NA
abundance: NA
j_gene: TRBJ2-1
CDR3nt: TGTGCCAGTGGGCTTGCGGGATTGGGAGGTGAGCAGTTCTTC
CDR3aa: CASGLAGLGGEQFF

v_gene: TRBV6-4
d_gene: NA
abundance: NA
j_gene: TRBJ1-2
CDR3nt: TGTGCCAGCAGCCCTTCTGGGGGAGGCTACACCTTC
CDR3aa: CASSPSGGGYTF

v_gene: TRBV30
d_gene: TRBD2
abundance: few
j_gene: TRBJ2-2
CDR3nt: TGTGCCTGGAGCCTAGCGGGGGGGCCCAACGGGGAGCTGTTTTTT
CDR3aa: CAWSLAGGPNGELFF

v_gene: TRBV4-2
d_gene: TRBD2
abundance: NA
j_gene: TRBJ2-1
CDR3nt: TGTGCCAGCAGCCAAGATCCCCTAGCGGGATACAATGAGCAGTTCTTC
CDR3aa: CASSQDPLAGYNEQFF

v_gene: TRBV5-6
d_gene: NA
abundance: NA
j_gene: TRBJ2-2
CDR3nt: TGTGCCAGCAGCTTGGGACCAGCAGCGACCGGGGAGCTGTTTTTT
CDR3aa: CASSLGPAATGELFF

v_gene: TRBV30
d_gene: TRBD1
abundance: NA
j_gene: TRBJ1-6
CDR3nt: TGTGCCTGGGATACAGGGGCTGGTTCACCCCTCCACTTT
CDR3aa: CAWDTGAGSPLHF